Listed below are T cell receptor beta chains from one sample, sequenced in a study of T cell responses to AZD1222 COVID-19 vaccine. TCRdb's copy holds only in-frame clones and misses some; the assay was immunoSEQ multiplex PCR. Of some 100,000 clones in the sample, 87% are singletons; the top ten hold over 3%. The sample consisted of peripheral blood, taken on day 0 of AZD1222 vaccination. All receptors derive from an adult in good health. The CDR3 runs from the conserved cysteine through the conserved F or W. Each record gives: V gene, J gene, CDR3 protein.

TRBV15	TRBJ1-2	CATSKGQGGEDGYTF
TRBV5-5	TRBJ2-5	CASSLKGTGETQYF
TRBV7-9	TRBJ1-2	CASSLDRGASRDGYTF
TRBV11-1	TRBJ2-1	CASSLAQGNYYNEQFF
TRBV2	TRBJ1-4	CASRTDATNEKLFF
TRBV5-5	TRBJ2-7	CASSLVQLDEQYF
TRBV7-3	TRBJ1-1	CASSPGYGMNTEAFF
TRBV5-1	TRBJ1-4	CASSGRGRANEKLFF
TRBV7-8	TRBJ1-5	CASSLARLVESNQPQHF
TRBV5-1	TRBJ1-2	CASSLFGGYGYTF
TRBV2	TRBJ2-4	CASSGRGSLALNIQYF
TRBV15	TRBJ2-7	CATSREFGQGYEQYF
TRBV7-2	TRBJ2-2	CASSQKLGFTGELFF
TRBV27	TRBJ2-2	CASSQSGELFF
TRBV6-2/TRBV6-3	TRBJ2-5	CASSWILAGSTIQETQYF
TRBV5-5	TRBJ2-4	CASSLGRGLRNIQYF
TRBV30	TRBJ2-3	CAWSVRWASQYF
TRBV27	TRBJ2-7	CASSRTGGRLSTYEQYF
TRBV30	TRBJ1-5	CAWSVRTLNQPQHF
TRBV19	TRBJ1-2	CASSARDRANYGYTF
TRBV5-1	TRBJ1-6	CASSGSRDTGQTLHF
TRBV7-7	TRBJ2-5	CASSPTAGQTQYF
TRBV5-1	TRBJ1-2	CASSLGLKTLANYGYTF
TRBV5-1	TRBJ1-2	CASRLGPNYGYTF
TRBV5-4	TRBJ2-5	CASSVPGTRQETQYF
TRBV10-3	TRBJ2-2	CAIGTRGQVTGELFF
TRBV9	TRBJ1-5	CASSVWGSNQPQHF
TRBV11-3	TRBJ2-2	CASSIRGNMNTGELFF
TRBV18	TRBJ1-2	CASSPGTGGDYGYTF
TRBV19	TRBJ1-1	CASRVQGKPEAFF
TRBV5-1	TRBJ1-1	CASSLGQGITEAFF
TRBV18	TRBJ1-2	CASSPRSRDDGYTF
TRBV3-1/TRBV3-2	TRBJ1-5	CASSHRTAGQPQHF
TRBV10-3	TRBJ1-5	CAIGDRNQPQHF
TRBV6-5	TRBJ2-1	CASSYSASSGDNEQFF
TRBV6-2/TRBV6-3	TRBJ2-7	CASSGGSYEQYF
TRBV12-3/TRBV12-4	TRBJ2-7	CASSFTGTYEQYF
TRBV15	TRBJ1-2	CATSRDRVASYGYTF
TRBV5-1	TRBJ1-4	CASSYGTGNEKLFF
TRBV10-3	TRBJ1-5	CAISERGEGAQHF
TRBV4-1	TRBJ1-5	CASSQIDRDQPQHF
TRBV28	TRBJ1-1	CASSFWTGGIEAFF
TRBV29-1	TRBJ1-2	CSVDQRYYGYTF